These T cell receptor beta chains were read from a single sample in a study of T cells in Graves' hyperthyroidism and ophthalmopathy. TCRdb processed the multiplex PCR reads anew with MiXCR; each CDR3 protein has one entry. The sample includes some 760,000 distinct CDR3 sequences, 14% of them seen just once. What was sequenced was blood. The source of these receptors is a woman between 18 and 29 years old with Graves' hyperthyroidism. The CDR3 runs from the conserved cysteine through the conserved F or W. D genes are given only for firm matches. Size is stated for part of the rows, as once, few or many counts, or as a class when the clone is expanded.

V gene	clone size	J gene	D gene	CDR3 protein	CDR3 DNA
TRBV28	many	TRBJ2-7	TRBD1	CASSPQWIGTGDPIASYEQYF	TGTGCCAGCAGTCCGCAATGGATTGGGACAGGGGACCCCATTGCGTCCTACGAGCAGTACTTC
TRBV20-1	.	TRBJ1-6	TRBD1	CSARGQGVSPLHF	TGCAGTGCTAGAGGACAGGGCGTGTCACCCCTCCACTTT
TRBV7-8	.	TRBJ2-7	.	CASSSPSGQSSYEQYF	TGTGCCAGCAGCTCACCCTCCGGACAGAGCTCCTACGAGCAGTACTTC
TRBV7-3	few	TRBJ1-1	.	CASSPDRGHTEAFF	TGTGCCAGCAGCCCAGATAGGGGTCACACTGAAGCTTTCTTT
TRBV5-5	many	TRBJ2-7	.	CASSLSSTSYEQYF	TGTGCCAGCAGCTTGTCATCCACCTCCTACGAGCAGTACTTC
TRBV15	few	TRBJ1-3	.	CATSRDLGTAKGNTIYF	TGTGCCACCAGCAGAGACCTGGGCACAGCAAAAGGAAACACCATATATTTT
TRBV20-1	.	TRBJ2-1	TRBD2	CSARLLAGKNEQFF	TGCAGTGCTAGATTACTAGCGGGTAAGAATGAGCAGTTCTTC
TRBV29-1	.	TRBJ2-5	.	CSVGTPPETQYF	TGCAGCGTCGGGACTCCCCCAGAGACCCAGTACTTC
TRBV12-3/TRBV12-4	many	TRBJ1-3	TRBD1	CASSTTGGGNTIYF	TGTGCCAGCAGCACGACAGGGGGAGGAAACACCATATATTTT
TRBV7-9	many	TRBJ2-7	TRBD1	CASSSTGGSNEQYF	TGTGCCAGCAGCTCCACAGGGGGGAGTAACGAGCAGTACTTC
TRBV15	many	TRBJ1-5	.	CATSRPGLLTPQHF	TGTGCCACCAGCAGGCCTGGCCTGCTTACGCCCCAGCATTTT
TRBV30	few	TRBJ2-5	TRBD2	CAWSVGVRFGGETQYF	TGTGCCTGGAGTGTAGGGGTTAGATTCGGGGGGGAGACCCAGTACTTC
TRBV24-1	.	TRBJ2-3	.	CATSDLRDSGTDTQYF	TGTGCCACCAGTGATTTGCGGGACTCCGGCACAGATACGCAGTATTTT
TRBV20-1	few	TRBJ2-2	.	CSAPTAGLGSGELFF	TGCAGTGCGCCGACGGCGGGGCTTGGTTCCGGGGAGCTGTTTTTT
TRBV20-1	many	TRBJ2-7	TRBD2	CSARELAGAPYEQYF	TGCAGTGCTAGAGAACTAGCGGGAGCCCCCTACGAGCAGTACTTC
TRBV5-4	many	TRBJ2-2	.	CASSARENTGELFF	TGTGCCAGCAGCGCCAGGGAGAACACCGGGGAGCTGTTTTTT
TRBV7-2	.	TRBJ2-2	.	CASSIGTKIGELFF	TGTGCCAGCAGCATTGGGACGAAAATCGGGGAGCTGTTTTTT
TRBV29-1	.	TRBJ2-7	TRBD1	CSVLPGQGTEQYF	TGCAGCGTCCTACCGGGACAGGGGACCGAGCAGTACTTC
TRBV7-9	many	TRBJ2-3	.	CASSLVRKVAHTQYF	TGTGCCAGCAGCTTAGTCCGGAAGGTCGCGCATACGCAGTATTTT
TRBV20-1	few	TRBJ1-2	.	CSARDLQGSVYGYTF	TGCAGTGCTAGAGATCTTCAGGGTTCCGTCTATGGCTACACCTTC
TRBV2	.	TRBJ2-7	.	CASSTDGFSYEQYF	TGTGCCAGCAGTACTGACGGATTCTCCTACGAGCAGTACTTC
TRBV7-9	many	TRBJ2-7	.	CASSRNRYEQYF	TGTGCCAGCAGCCGCAATCGCTACGAGCAGTACTTC
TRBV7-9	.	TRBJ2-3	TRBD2	CASSFSPAGGPIITDTQYF	TGTGCCAGCAGCTTTTCCCCTGCGGGAGGGCCCATAATCACAGATACGCAGTATTTT
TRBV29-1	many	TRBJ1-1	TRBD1	CSVEVAGQRYTEAFF	TGCAGCGTTGAGGTGGCGGGACAGCGGTACACTGAAGCTTTCTTT
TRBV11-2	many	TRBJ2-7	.	CASSRRSTYEQYF	TGTGCCAGCAGCCGAAGGAGTACCTACGAGCAGTACTTC
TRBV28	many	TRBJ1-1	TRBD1	CAASDRVNTEAFF	TGTGCCGCCTCCGACAGGGTTAACACTGAAGCTTTCTTT
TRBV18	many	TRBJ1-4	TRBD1	CASSPRQGDEKLFF	TGTGCCAGCTCCCCTAGACAGGGGGATGAAAAACTGTTTTTT